These T cell receptor beta chains were read from a single sample in a study of T cells after somatic rescue of genetic block. The assay was immunoSEQ multiplex PCR, and TCRdb's table has in-frame clones only and misses some. Among 110,000 or so clones, around nine tenths were seen once, and the ten largest hold more than 1.4%. The sample consisted of peripheral blood mononuclear cells (PBMCs). These receptors were collected from a woman between 18 and 30 years old. Each CDR3 is given without its conserved first and last residue. Fields, in order: J gene, V gene, CDR3 protein.

j_call: TRBJ2-3; v_call: TRBV9; cdr3_aa: ASSISGGITDTQY
j_call: TRBJ2-3; v_call: TRBV6-4; cdr3_aa: ASSADGGGSDTQY
j_call: TRBJ1-1; v_call: TRBV11-2; cdr3_aa: ASSVQWGANTEAF
j_call: TRBJ2-2; v_call: TRBV5-5; cdr3_aa: ASTFHGLNTGELF
j_call: TRBJ1-2; v_call: TRBV9; cdr3_aa: ASSEGVRGNYGYT
j_call: TRBJ1-4; v_call: TRBV10-2; cdr3_aa: ASSVSGLVEKLF
j_call: TRBJ2-3; v_call: TRBV4-2; cdr3_aa: ASSQDTSGGGITDTQY
j_call: TRBJ1-3; v_call: TRBV5-6; cdr3_aa: ASSLGTGSPGNTIY
j_call: TRBJ2-4; v_call: TRBV7-3; cdr3_aa: ASSPTQGADIQY
j_call: TRBJ1-4; v_call: TRBV6-5; cdr3_aa: ASRDSSTNEKLF
j_call: TRBJ2-7; v_call: TRBV30; cdr3_aa: AWSPGQGRSYEQY
j_call: TRBJ1-4; v_call: TRBV23-1; cdr3_aa: ASSQSGDRANEKLF
j_call: TRBJ1-1; v_call: TRBV7-3; cdr3_aa: ASSTNLGVGGEAF
j_call: TRBJ2-7; v_call: TRBV7-9; cdr3_aa: ASSGRRVGLGEQY
j_call: TRBJ1-1; v_call: TRBV5-5; cdr3_aa: ASSLVGGRTEAF
j_call: TRBJ2-7; v_call: TRBV6-6; cdr3_aa: ASANSDRGRGSEQY
j_call: TRBJ1-1; v_call: TRBV9; cdr3_aa: ASSAAVAMNTEAF
j_call: TRBJ1-1; v_call: TRBV7-9; cdr3_aa: ASSPSGQGGAAEAF
j_call: TRBJ2-3; v_call: TRBV13; cdr3_aa: ASSPQGGTQY
j_call: TRBJ1-4; v_call: TRBV18; cdr3_aa: ASSPSPGATREKLF
j_call: TRBJ2-2; v_call: TRBV6-5; cdr3_aa: ASSYETGNTGELF
j_call: TRBJ2-2; v_call: TRBV11-3; cdr3_aa: ASSSTRGPTGELF
j_call: TRBJ2-1; v_call: TRBV28; cdr3_aa: ASSFVLAGGHNEQF
j_call: TRBJ2-1; v_call: TRBV5-1; cdr3_aa: ASSSGPVGNEQF
j_call: TRBJ1-2; v_call: TRBV30; cdr3_aa: AWSMGGARGPYGYT
j_call: TRBJ2-5; v_call: TRBV28; cdr3_aa: ASKRGETQY
j_call: TRBJ1-2; v_call: TRBV29-1; cdr3_aa: SVTHRYGYT
j_call: TRBJ1-2; v_call: TRBV12-5; cdr3_aa: ASGLENREWSYT
j_call: TRBJ1-5; v_call: TRBV18; cdr3_aa: ASSGQGQSNQPQH
j_call: TRBJ1-1; v_call: TRBV23-1; cdr3_aa: ASSQGPRDPEAF
j_call: TRBJ2-3; v_call: TRBV6-4; cdr3_aa: ASSDRAGSTDTQY
j_call: TRBJ1-2; v_call: TRBV29-1; cdr3_aa: SVAGGGYGYT
j_call: TRBJ1-1; v_call: TRBV19; cdr3_aa: ASSIQGQRNTEAF
j_call: TRBJ1-1; v_call: TRBV7-2; cdr3_aa: ASSSLQGLGVNTEAF
j_call: TRBJ2-3; v_call: TRBV2; cdr3_aa: ASSDSGIGDTQY
j_call: TRBJ2-3; v_call: TRBV4-1; cdr3_aa: ASSQPGRNTDTQY
j_call: TRBJ1-6; v_call: TRBV30; cdr3_aa: AWTGTPARNSPLH
j_call: TRBJ1-1; v_call: TRBV5-1; cdr3_aa: ASSLGTGFNTEAF
j_call: TRBJ1-1; v_call: TRBV7-3; cdr3_aa: ASSFGGSTEAF
j_call: TRBJ2-2; v_call: TRBV18; cdr3_aa: ASSPRQRLTSNTGELF
j_call: TRBJ2-5; v_call: TRBV10-3; cdr3_aa: ATSGGNQETQY
j_call: TRBJ2-2; v_call: TRBV4-3; cdr3_aa: ASSLGGVNTGELF
j_call: TRBJ2-5; v_call: TRBV11-3; cdr3_aa: ASSLDPQRGETQY
j_call: TRBJ2-2; v_call: TRBV7-3; cdr3_aa: ASSYSPGGNTGELF
j_call: TRBJ1-2; v_call: TRBV30; cdr3_aa: AWSISLGLGYT
j_call: TRBJ1-6; v_call: TRBV6-1; cdr3_aa: ASSELSGGSGSYNSPLH
j_call: TRBJ1-2; v_call: TRBV7-8; cdr3_aa: ASSAPTGVDGYT
j_call: TRBJ1-1; v_call: TRBV19; cdr3_aa: ASSMTAGYEKDTEAF
j_call: TRBJ2-1; v_call: TRBV7-9; cdr3_aa: ASSFNQGSPF
j_call: TRBJ2-5; v_call: TRBV7-9; cdr3_aa: ASSLDAGYQETQY
j_call: TRBJ1-5; v_call: TRBV7-2; cdr3_aa: ASSLGVGQPQH
j_call: TRBJ1-2; v_call: TRBV9; cdr3_aa: ASSPRTGGVNGYT
j_call: TRBJ2-5; v_call: TRBV5-5; cdr3_aa: ASSPRFDSQETQY
j_call: TRBJ1-1; v_call: TRBV7-2; cdr3_aa: ASRTQSNTEAF
j_call: TRBJ2-7; v_call: TRBV19; cdr3_aa: ASSSAGGYEQY
j_call: TRBJ2-5; v_call: TRBV21-1; cdr3_aa: ASSKRTGTSDSGETQY
j_call: TRBJ1-2; v_call: TRBV7-2; cdr3_aa: ASSLVRDIFNYGYT
j_call: TRBJ2-1; v_call: TRBV28; cdr3_aa: ASSLNRHGNEQF
j_call: TRBJ2-3; v_call: TRBV5-1; cdr3_aa: ASSLYGGRIPTDTQY
j_call: TRBJ1-3; v_call: TRBV7-8; cdr3_aa: ASSLGTSSGNTIY